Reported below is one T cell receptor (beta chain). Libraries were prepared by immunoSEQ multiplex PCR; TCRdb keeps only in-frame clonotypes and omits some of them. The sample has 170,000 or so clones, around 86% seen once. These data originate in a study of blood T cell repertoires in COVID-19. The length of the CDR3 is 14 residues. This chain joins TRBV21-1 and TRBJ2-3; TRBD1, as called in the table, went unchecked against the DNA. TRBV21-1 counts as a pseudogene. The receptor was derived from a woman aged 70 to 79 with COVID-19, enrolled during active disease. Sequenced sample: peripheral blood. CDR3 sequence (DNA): TGTGCCAGCAGCAAAAGGGGGCCGGCAGATACGCAGTATTTT. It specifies CASSKRGPADTQYF.